Listed below are T cell receptor beta chains from one sample, sequenced in a study of blood T cell repertoires in COVID-19. Using immunoSEQ multiplex PCR, the repertoire was profiled, and TCRdb retains in-frame clones only, with some absent. The sample includes more than 150,000 clones, 85% to 90% of them seen just once. The sample comprised peripheral blood. The receptors shown here come from a man between 60 and 70 years old with COVID-19, enrolled during active disease. Each CDR3 is given without its conserved first and last residue.

TRBV9,TRBJ2-1,ASSEGQGRYNEQF
TRBV6-2/TRBV6-3,TRBJ1-4,ASSNQGLRKLF
TRBV10-1,TRBJ1-1,ASSRGLENTEAF
TRBV2,TRBJ1-4,ASSRDRENEKLF
TRBV27,TRBJ2-3,ASSFRPSGSSWPQY
TRBV4-3,TRBJ2-1,ASSLGRVSSGIMYNEQF
TRBV4-3,TRBJ1-5,ASSQDRNQPQH
TRBV23-1,TRBJ2-1,ASSQSSQDGQGRSQF
TRBV19,TRBJ2-2,ASRRTGTNTGELF
TRBV20-1,TRBJ2-2,SARGSGELF
TRBV6-5,TRBJ1-1,ATRTVNTEAF
TRBV7-2,TRBJ1-5,ASSLVGGGFSNQPQH
TRBV28,TRBJ2-5,ASIPTTGGGTQY
TRBV28,TRBJ1-1,ASSLVGSEAF
TRBV6-5,TRBJ2-3,ASSSTSSTDTQY
TRBV30,TRBJ1-5,ACTGQGGYQPQH
TRBV18,TRBJ2-1,ASSPEGPYNEQF
TRBV5-1,TRBJ2-2,ASSLVGQRNTGELF
TRBV5-5,TRBJ1-4,ASSLLGGYNEKLF
TRBV15,TRBJ2-3,ATNPPGQGRDTQY
TRBV7-9,TRBJ2-3,ASSFEQPTDTQY
TRBV25-1,TRBJ1-5,ASSPTGSNQPQH
TRBV18,TRBJ2-1,ASSPSQGNNEQF
TRBV28,TRBJ1-2,ASSSGGQGPNWGYT
TRBV28,TRBJ1-4,ASSLSSSNEKLF
TRBV6-2/TRBV6-3,TRBJ1-2,ASSAGQGIDYGYT
TRBV19,TRBJ2-5,ASSGHGTAGETQY
TRBV15,TRBJ1-2,ATSRGGRDSGYT
TRBV4-2,TRBJ2-5,ASRGTAQETQY
TRBV11-2,TRBJ1-2,ASSVQSHYGYT
TRBV24-1,TRBJ2-5,ATSDSDRGQETQY
TRBV6-5,TRBJ2-7,ASSYTSGRRYEQY
TRBV4-2,TRBJ1-1,ASSQERSSTEAF
TRBV4-3,TRBJ2-1,ASSRGGSFNEQF
TRBV14,TRBJ2-1,ASSQAMSLQF